The 3 T cell receptor beta chains in this list originate from one sample, sequenced in a study of long-term antiretroviral therapy in people with HIV. Running of the v3.0 immunoSEQ assay took place at survey level. Measured with immunoSEQ multiplex PCR; TCRdb has only the in-frame clones, and not every one. The data hold about 21,000 clones, with 76% observed a single time. The sample here was unsorted PBMCs, taken 0.5 years before starting antiretroviral therapy. The receptors originated from a man aged 18 to 29 with HIV.

This chain links TRBV14 with TRBJ1-1; D is ambiguous. The germline gives CDR1 SGHDN, CDR2 FVKESK. The CDR3 is 16 amino acids. Trimming removed 0 bases from V and 4 bases from J, with 15 bases in between. CDR3 residues: CASSQDRPKSFTEAFF. The CDR3 DNA reads TGTGCCAGCAGCCAAGATCGGCCCAAATCCTTCACTGAAGCTTTCTTT.

This clone is a singleton in its sample. The V and J genes are TRBV5-1 and TRBJ2-5, with no clear D. CDR3 size: 13 residues. Trimming left V 3 bases short and J 4 bases short, with 10 bases between. In germline, CDR1 is SGHRS, CDR2 YFSETQ. CDR3 nucleotides: TGCGCCAGCAGCTCCGGATGGGGAGAGACCCAGTACTTC. It yields the protein CASSSGWGETQYF.

This clone was observed once. In DNA, the CDR3 is TGTGCCATACTAGCGGGAGCTGTAGATACGCAGTATTTT. The encoded protein is CAILAGAVDTQYF. The chain uses TRBV10-3 and TRBJ2-3; 11 bases are shared with TRBD2. Germline V gives CDR1 ENHRY, CDR2 SYGVKD. J was trimmed by 5 bases and V by 9 bases; bases with no gene match: 4. The CDR3 length is 13 residues.